A selection of T cell receptor beta chains follows, all from one sample in a study of T cell responses to AZD1222 COVID-19 vaccine. Assay: immunoSEQ multiplex PCR; the TCRdb copy retains only in-frame clones and omits some. The top ten clones hold roughly 4.4% of a sample with 90,000 to 110,000 clones, about 87% of them seen once. Sequenced material: peripheral blood, taken 28 days after the second AZD1222 dose. The receptors originated from an adult who received the AZD1222 COVID-19 vaccine. CDR3s include the opening cysteine and the closing phenylalanine or tryptophan. A D gene is named only where the DNA matches it firmly. Where a row states a size, it is once, few, many or the class of an expanded clone; other rows omit it.

TRBV18	TRBJ2-3	-	-	TGTGCCAGCTCCCCGACTGACATCTCGAGTACGCAGTATTTT	CASSPTDISSTQYF
TRBV5-6	TRBJ2-7	-	-	TGTGCCAGCAGCTTTGGGACTTTTCCACACGAGCAGTACTTC	CASSFGTFPHEQYF
TRBV3-1/TRBV3-2	TRBJ1-1	-	TRBD1	TGTGCCAGCAGCCAAAGGACAGGGGGCACTGAAGCTTTCTTT	CASSQRTGGTEAFF
TRBV4-3	TRBJ1-2	-	-	TGCGCCAGCAGCCGGCGTAGAGGGGGGGACTATGGCTACACCTTC	CASSRRRGGDYGYTF
TRBV3-1/TRBV3-2	TRBJ1-5	-	-	TGTGCCAGCAGCCAAGATTCCAGCAATCAGCCCCAGCATTTT	CASSQDSSNQPQHF
TRBV6-2/TRBV6-3	TRBJ1-5	-	-	TGTGCCAGCAGTTTTACGGGGGCAGGCTCCACCAATCAGCCCCAGCATTTT	CASSFTGAGSTNQPQHF
TRBV5-4	TRBJ2-5	-	TRBD2	TGTGCCAGCGCCCCGAAAGCTAGCGGAGAGACCCAGTACTTC	CASAPKASGETQYF
TRBV7-2	TRBJ1-2	once	-	TGTGCCAGCAGCTTAACGATGTCAGGGTGGGGCTACACCTTC	CASSLTMSGWGYTF
TRBV19	TRBJ1-1	-	-	TGTGCCAGTAGAGCGCATATGAACACTGAAGCTTTCTTT	CASRAHMNTEAFF
TRBV11-3	TRBJ2-1	-	-	TGTGCCAGCAGCTACCGCTCCTACAATGAGCAGTTCTTC	CASSYRSYNEQFF
TRBV18	TRBJ1-5	-	-	TGTGCCAGCTCACCAGTTGACGGGGCGGGCAATCAGCCCCAGCATTTT	CASSPVDGAGNQPQHF
TRBV30	TRBJ2-7	once	-	TGTGCCTGGAGCTCTTCGCTTGGGAACGAGCAGTACTTT	CAWSSSLGNEQYF
TRBV5-4	TRBJ2-1	-	TRBD2	TGTGCCAGCCTCAAGGGGACTAGTCGCGACAATGAGCAGTTCTTC	CASLKGTSRDNEQFF
TRBV6-1	TRBJ2-1	-	-	TGTGCCAGCAGTGAACTAACGGGACGTCTACGAGGGCCCTACAATGAGCAGTTCTTC	CASSELTGRLRGPYNEQFF
TRBV7-2	TRBJ2-7	-	-	TGTGCCAGCAGCTTAGGCGGGACCTCCTACGAGCAGTACTTC	CASSLGGTSYEQYF
TRBV28	TRBJ1-4	few	-	TGTGCCAGCAGTTTTATCGGAGCAACTAATGAAAAACTGTTTTTT	CASSFIGATNEKLFF
TRBV6-5	TRBJ2-7	-	-	TGTGCCAGCAGAAACATCGGGGAGCAGTACTTC	CASRNIGEQYF
TRBV9	TRBJ2-1	-	-	TGTGCCAGCAGCCGTTACAGGGTGGGAAGCTCCTACAATGAGCAGTTCTTC	CASSRYRVGSSYNEQFF
TRBV9	TRBJ1-1	-	-	TGTGCCAGCAGCGTAATGTGGGGGAACACTGAAGCTTTCTTT	CASSVMWGNTEAFF
TRBV21-1	TRBJ1-2	-	-	TGTGCCAGCAGGGACAAAGGGAGTTATGGCTACACCTTC	CASRDKGSYGYTF
TRBV4-1	TRBJ2-1	-	-	TGCGCCAGCAAACCCAGGGCCGGTGAGAATGAGCAGTTCTTC	CASKPRAGENEQFF
TRBV18	TRBJ1-2	-	-	TGTGCCAGCTCCCCGGGTCAGTCGATTAACTATGGCTACACCTTC	CASSPGQSINYGYTF
TRBV2	TRBJ1-5	once	-	TGTGCCAGCAGTGAAGGGGCGGATCAGCCCCAGCATTTT	CASSEGADQPQHF
TRBV9	TRBJ1-6	-	TRBD1	TGTGCCAGCAGCGTAGTGGGGACAGGGGATTCACCCCTCCACTTT	CASSVVGTGDSPLHF
TRBV12-3/TRBV12-4	TRBJ2-7	-	-	TGTGCCAGCAGTCCTTCGGGGGTCCACGAGCAGTACTTC	CASSPSGVHEQYF
TRBV7-8	TRBJ1-4	-	-	TGTGCCAGCAGCTTAACGCAGTACAATGAAAAACTGTTTTTT	CASSLTQYNEKLFF
TRBV7-2	TRBJ2-7	-	TRBD2	TGTGCCAGCAGCTTAGGCGGGAGAACCTCCTACGAGCAGTACTTC	CASSLGGRTSYEQYF
TRBV6-4	TRBJ1-5	-	TRBD1	TGTGCCAGCAGTTCCCAGGGGGGCAATCAGCCCCAGCATTTT	CASSSQGGNQPQHF
TRBV14	TRBJ2-1	-	TRBD2	TGTGCCAGCAGCTATCTAGCGGGGGAGCGTAATGAGCAGTTCTTC	CASSYLAGERNEQFF
TRBV30	TRBJ2-5	-	TRBD2	TGTGCCTGGATGTGGACTAGCGGACCCCAAGAGACCCAGTACTTC	CAWMWTSGPQETQYF
TRBV19	TRBJ2-7	-	TRBD1	TGTGCCAGTAGTGGTGCCCCGACAGGGTTGGAGTCCTACGAGCAGTACTTC	CASSGAPTGLESYEQYF
TRBV4-1	TRBJ2-3	-	-	TGCGCCAGCAGCCAGCGGGGACGGCGGAGTTCTAGCACAGATACGCAGTATTTT	CASSQRGRRSSSTDTQYF
TRBV6-2/TRBV6-3	TRBJ2-7	-	TRBD2	TGTGCCAGCAGTTACGGAGCGGGAGTAGTCCCTGGAGAGCAGTACTTC	CASSYGAGVVPGEQYF
TRBV10-3	TRBJ2-2	few	-	TGTGCCATCAGTGACTATGCAGGGAAGGCCGGGGAGCTGTTTTTT	CAISDYAGKAGELFF
TRBV6-6	TRBJ2-3	-	-	TGTGCCAGCAGTTACACTGGGGCGGTCACAGATACGCAGTATTTT	CASSYTGAVTDTQYF
TRBV18	TRBJ2-7	-	-	TGTGCCAGCTCTCCGGGGGCCTACGAGCAGTACTTC	CASSPGAYEQYF